Sequencing of this TCR beta chain was carried out in a study of human T cells and chemical hapten exposure. Using its own MiXCR run on the 5' RACE reads, TCRdb lists one record per CDR3 protein. The sample holds tens of thousands of distinct CDR3 sequences, roughly 7.7% seen once. V shed 6 bases and J shed 3 bases, with 18 bases lying between them. CDR1 KGHSH and CDR2 LQKENI come from the germline V gene. This CDR3 has 16 residues. Before extraction, the whole blood was not fractionated, and total RNA was taken from it. The sequence came from a male donor in good health. The chain is built from TRBV18 and TRBJ2-1; D possibly uses TRBD1 or TRBD2 (5 bases each). CDR3 sequence: CASSPRDGVGYNEQFF. In DNA form, the CDR3 reads TGTGCCAGCTCCCCTCGGGACGGGGTGGGCTACAATGAGCAGTTCTTC.